This TCR beta chain is drawn from a study of T-cell reconstitution after alpha-beta-depleted transplantation in children. This clonotype appeared many times. Antigen specificity is unknown. The study, taken as a whole, reports: Expanded graft clones numbering several hundred reportedly gave rise to alpha-beta T cells about two months after transplant. T-cell counts and diversity were attributed mostly to newly produced T cells one year after transplant. TCRbeta diversity was high at day 60 in some patients (a result of surviving recipient T cells and thymic progenitors).

Unique molecular identifiers were used in preparing the TCRbeta library. Each CDR3 protein is one row after TCRdb ran MiXCR on the PCR reads. The sample gives about 1,000,000 distinct CDR3 sequences, under 30% of which show up once; around 30% is in the top ten. The V gene's germline CDR1 is SQVTM and CDR2 ANQGSEA. CDR3 length equals 11 residues. J was trimmed by 12 bases and V by 2 bases; bases with no gene match: 4. The sequence derives from a boy younger than two who had a stem cell transplant for SCID, so the T cells may come from the graft donor. The specimen was PBMCs, mostly from graft donor cells, collected 360 days after TCRalphabeta/CD19-depleted stem cell transplant. V gene TRBV29-1 combines with J gene TRBJ2-1; TRBD2 matches 7 bases. CDR3 region: CSVERGGWQFF. CDR3 in DNA: TGCAGCGTTGAACGGGGAGGGTGGCAGTTCTTC.